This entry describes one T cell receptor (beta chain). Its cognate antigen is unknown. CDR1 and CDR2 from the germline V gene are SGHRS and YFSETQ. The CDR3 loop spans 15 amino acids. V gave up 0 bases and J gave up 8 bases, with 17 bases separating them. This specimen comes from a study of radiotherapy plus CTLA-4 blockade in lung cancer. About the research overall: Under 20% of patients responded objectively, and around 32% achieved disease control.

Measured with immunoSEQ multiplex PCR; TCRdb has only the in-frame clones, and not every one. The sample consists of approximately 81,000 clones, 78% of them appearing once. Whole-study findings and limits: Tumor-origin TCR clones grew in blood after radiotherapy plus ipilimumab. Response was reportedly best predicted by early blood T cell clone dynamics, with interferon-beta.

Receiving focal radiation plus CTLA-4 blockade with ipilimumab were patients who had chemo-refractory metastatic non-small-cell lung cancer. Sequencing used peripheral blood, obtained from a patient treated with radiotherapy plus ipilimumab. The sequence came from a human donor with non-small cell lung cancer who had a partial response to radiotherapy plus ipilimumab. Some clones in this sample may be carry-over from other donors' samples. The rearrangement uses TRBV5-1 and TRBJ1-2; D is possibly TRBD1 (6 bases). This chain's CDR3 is CASSLDFGGASGYTF. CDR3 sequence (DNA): TGCGCCAGCAGCTTGGATTTTGGGGGGGCGAGCGGCTACACCTTC. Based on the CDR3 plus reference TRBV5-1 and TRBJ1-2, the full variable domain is KAGVTQTPRYLIKTRGQQVTLSCSPISGHRSVSWYQQTPGQGLQFLFEYFSETQRNKGNFPGRFSGRQFSNSRSEMNVSTLELGDSALYLCASSLDFGGASGYTFGSGTRLTVV.